What follows are 23 T cell receptor beta chains derived from one specimen sequenced in a study of T cell responses to AZD1222 COVID-19 vaccine. The protocol was immunoSEQ multiplex PCR, while the TCRdb copy is restricted to in-frame clones and leaves out a portion. Here the sample spans some 110,000 clones, around 88% being singletons. The input for sequencing was peripheral blood, taken 28 days after the second AZD1222 dose. The receptors were gathered from an adult who received the AZD1222 COVID-19 vaccine.

CDR3 region: CASSFYGTKVGEQFF. CDR3 coding DNA: TGTGCCAGCAGCTTCTATGGGACCAAGGTCGGGGAGCAGTTCTTC. This chain links TRBV5-4 with TRBJ2-1; D may match TRBD1 or TRBD2 (5 bases each). The CDR3 has 15 amino acids. Germline CDR1 reads SGHNT; CDR2 reads YYREEE (reference sequence). V dropped 2 bases and J dropped 10 bases, with 19 bases sitting between them.

This clone is a singleton in its sample. This chain uses TRBV7-2 with TRBJ1-5, with D possibly matching TRBD1 (5 bases). Germline CDR1 reads SGHTA; CDR2 reads FQGNSA. Trimming cost V 1 base and J 6 bases, with 13 bases left between them. CDR3 size: 15 residues. CDR3 loop: CASSLGAAGSQPQHF. CDR3 nucleotides: TGTGCCAGCAGCTTAGGAGCGGCAGGGAGTCAGCCCCAGCATTTT.

This clone was recorded only once. This sequence joins TRBV29-1 and TRBJ1-6, with 8 nucleotides matching TRBD1. This CDR3 comprises 13 residues. From germline, CDR1 is SQVTM and CDR2 ANQGSEA. Trimming at V came to 7 bases and at J to 8 bases, leaving 7 bases not matched to a gene. CDR3 bases: TGCAGCGCTGGACAGGGCGTAGATTCACCCCTCCACTTT. Translating it yields CSAGQGVDSPLHF.

This rearrangement joins TRBV28 to TRBJ2-7, with D possibly TRBD2 on 5 matching bases. The V and J ends lost 4 bases and 0 bases respectively, with 13 bases between them. The CDR3 has 15 residues. CDR1 is MDHEN, CDR2 SYDVKM, per germline. The DNA of the CDR3 is TGTGCCAGCAGTTCTCCCGGAGGTAACTCCTACGAGCAGTACTTC. Encoded protein: CASSSPGGNSYEQYF.

The chain carries TRBV6-2 or TRBV6-3 and TRBJ2-2; D not resolved. Germline-derived CDR1 and CDR2 are MNHEY and SVGEGT. Trimming stripped 1 base from V and 2 bases from J, with 8 bases between. The CDR3 loop spans 15 amino acids. The CDR3 region is CASSYWNLNTGELFF. The CDR3 DNA is TGTGCCAGCAGTTACTGGAACTTAAACACCGGGGAGCTGTTTTTT.

In this sample, this clone turned up a few times. J is TRBJ1-2 and V is TRBV10-3, with D hard to call. Germline-derived CDR1 and CDR2 are ENHRY and SYGVKD. Deletions cut 0 bases from V and 8 bases from J, with 10 bases between. This CDR3 comprises 13 residues. The CDR3 loop is CAISESRTEGYTF. CDR3 in DNA: TGTGCCATCAGTGAGTCGCGGACGGAAGGCTACACCTTC.

V and J are TRBV5-6 and TRBJ1-1; D is unresolved. Germline V gene lookup returns CDR1 SGHDT and CDR2 YYEEEE. The CDR3 spans 12 residues. V gave up 2 bases and J gave up 4 bases, with 6 bases separating them. This CDR3 is CASSFWGTEAFF. In DNA, the CDR3 is TGTGCCAGCAGCTTTTGGGGCACTGAAGCTTTCTTT.

V and J are TRBV7-8 and TRBJ2-2; 7 bases fit TRBD1. CDR1 and CDR2 from the germline V gene are SGHVS and FQNEAQ. V shed 3 bases and J 2 bases; nucleotides not matched to a gene: 9. CDR3 length: 17 amino acids. CDR3 bases: TGTGCCAGCAGCTTTCGATTAGGACAGGCTAACACCGGGGAGCTGTTTTTT. Its protein is CASSFRLGQANTGELFF.

The rearrangement uses TRBV7-2 and TRBJ2-7, with TRBD2 matching over 8 bases. The CDR3 loop spans 15 amino acids. Germline CDR1 reads SGHTA; CDR2 reads FQGNSA. The V segment lost 2 bases and the J segment 1 base; nucleotides outside the gene matches: 4. CDR3 in DNA: TGTGCCAGCAGCTTACAGCGGGAGACGTCCTACGAGCAGTACTTC. Its translation: CASSLQRETSYEQYF.

The gene calls are TRBV29-1 and TRBJ1-1; D gene ambiguous. This CDR3 has 11 amino acids. V lost 4 bases, J lost 4 bases, and 7 bases lay in between. CDR1 is SQVTM and CDR2 is ANQGSEA in the germline V gene. This CDR3 reads CSVGKGTEAFF. CDR3 coding DNA: TGCAGCGTTGGCAAGGGCACTGAAGCTTTCTTT. Filled out from reference TRBV29-1 and TRBJ1-1, the complete variable domain reads SAVISQKPSRDICQRGTSLTIQCQVDSQVTMMFWYRQQPGQSLTLIATANQGSEATYESGFVIDKFPISRPNLTFSTLTVSNMSPEDSSIYLCSVGKGTEAFFGQGTRLTVV.

The chain recombines TRBV9 with TRBJ2-3, with D tentatively TRBD1 (5 bases). The CDR3 length is 15 residues. V was trimmed by 6 bases and J by 2 bases, leaving 16 bases between them. Germline V CDR1 and CDR2: SGDLS, YYNGEE. In DNA form, the CDR3 reads TGTGCCAGCACCCCAAGGGGTAGCCCCACAGATACGCAGTATTTT. Translated: CASTPRGSPTDTQYF.

This clone was detected once. The chain carries TRBV13 and TRBJ2-1; weak D call: TRBD1 (5 bases). CDR3 length equals 15 residues. In germline, CDR1 is PRHDT, CDR2 FYEKMQ (reference sequence). V was pared by 6 bases and J by 0 bases, with 12 bases between. The CDR3, as DNA: TGTGCCAGCAGTAGACAGTTCAGCTCCTACAATGAGCAGTTCTTC. Amino acids: CASSRQFSSYNEQFF.

For the CDR3, the DNA is TGTGCCTGGAGTTTGCAGGGTGGACAGCCCCAGCATTTT. Protein sequence: CAWSLQGGQPQHF. The chain joins TRBV30 to TRBJ1-5, with D tentatively TRBD1 (5 bases). Trimming left V 2 bases short and J 7 bases short, with 12 bases between. The CDR3 consists of 13 residues. Germline lookup yields CDR1 GTSNPN and CDR2 SVGIG (reference sequence). The entire variable domain, with the rest obtained from reference TRBV30 and TRBJ1-5, is as follows: SQTIHQWPATLVQPVGSPLSLECTVEGTSNPNLYWYRQAAGRGLQLLFYSVGIGQISSEVPQNLSASRPQDRQFILSSKKLLLSDSGFYLCAWSLQGGQPQHFGDGTRLSIL.

The chain joins TRBV7-3 to TRBJ1-1; D is possibly TRBD1 (5 bases). Germline lookup yields CDR1 SGHTA and CDR2 FQGTGA. This CDR3 has 16 amino acids. Between the trimmed V and J ends, which lost 3 bases and 4 bases, there was a span of 18 bases. The CDR3 region is CASSLVGGRDSTEAFF. The CDR3 DNA reads TGTGCCAGCAGCTTGGTGGGGGGAAGGGATAGCACTGAAGCTTTCTTT.

The chain employs TRBV4-1 and TRBJ1-4; perhaps TRBD1 as D (6 bases). CDR1 MGHRA and CDR2 YSYEKL come from the germline V gene. Deletions cut 4 bases from V and 0 bases from J, with 12 bases between. The CDR3 extends over 16 amino acids. CDR3 sequence (DNA): TGCGCCAGCAGCCCAAGGGGGTTTGCAACTAATGAAAAACTGTTTTTT. Protein sequence: CASSPRGFATNEKLFF.

The J gene is TRBJ1-6, the V gene TRBV6-5, with a weak D call TRBD1 (5 bases). The V and J ends lost 8 bases and 10 bases respectively, with 12 bases between them. CDR1 and CDR2 (germline): MNHEY, SVGAGI. The CDR3 runs 12 residues. The CDR3 DNA reads TGTGCCAGCCAAGAATGGGGGTCACCCCTCCACTTT. Translated, it gives CASQEWGSPLHF.

A few counts support this clone. The gene calls are TRBV11-2 and TRBJ1-1; D may be TRBD1 (5 bases). CDR3 length: 13 amino acids. Per the germline V gene, CDR1 is SGHAT and CDR2 is FQNNGV. V lost 5 bases, J lost 0 bases, and 7 bases lay in between. This CDR3 is CASSRGVNTEAFF. The CDR3 DNA reads TGTGCCAGCAGCAGGGGTGTGAACACTGAAGCTTTCTTT.

This chain joins TRBV30 and TRBJ1-1, with TRBD1 as a possible D gene (6 bases). Germline V CDR1 and CDR2: GTSNPN, SVGIG (reference sequence). Trimming removed 5 bases at V and 3 bases at J, with 13 bases between. The CDR3 loop spans 13 amino acids. CDR3 in DNA: TGTGCCTGGGCAAAACAGGGTTACACTGAAGCTTTCTTT. It specifies CAWAKQGYTEAFF.

This chain links TRBV29-1 with TRBJ1-4; maybe TRBD1 (6 bases). There are 14 residues in the CDR3. Trimming took off 0 bases at V and 10 bases at J, with 15 bases between the two ends. The germline CDR1 and CDR2 sequences are SQVTM and ANQGSEA. CDR3 sequence (DNA): TGCAGCGTTGAAGAGGTCACAGGGAAGGGAAAACTGTTTTTT. This codes for CSVEEVTGKGKLFF.

This clone was observed once. The J gene is TRBJ2-1, the V gene TRBV11-1, with D perhaps TRBD2 (5 bases). This CDR3 region has 11 residues. V was clipped by 9 bases and J by 5 bases, with 8 bases between them. Germline-derived CDR1 and CDR2 are SGHAT and FQDESV (reference sequence). As DNA, the CDR3 is TGTGCCAGTATGAGGGACAATGAGCAGTTCTTC. Its protein is CASMRDNEQFF. The full variable domain, with the rest looked up from reference TRBV11-1 and TRBJ2-1, is EAEVAQSPRYKITEKSQAVAFWCDPISGHATLYWYRQILGQGPELLVQFQDESVVDDSQLPKDRFSAERLKGVDSTLKIQPAELGDSAMYLCASMRDNEQFFGPGTRLTVL.

This chain joins TRBV14 and TRBJ1-4, with TRBD1 as a possible D gene (5 bases). Germline CDR1 is SGHDN and CDR2 is FVKESK. CDR3 length equals 15 residues. Trimming shortened V by 7 bases and J by 7 bases, and 19 bases separated the two germline ends. CDR3 in amino acids: CASIDRRGVGEKLFF. Here the CDR3 DNA reads TGTGCCAGCATCGACCGACGAGGGGTAGGTGAAAAACTGTTTTTT.

This chain connects TRBV19 to TRBJ1-2, with a weak D call TRBD1 (5 bases). The CDR3 has 14 amino acids. Trimming took 6 bases from V and 4 from J, leaving 15 bases between them. In germline, CDR1 is LNHDA, CDR2 SQIVND (reference sequence). The CDR3: CASSPQGVIYGYTF. In DNA, the CDR3 is TGTGCCAGTAGCCCCCAAGGGGTGATCTATGGCTACACCTTC. Looking up the rest from reference TRBV19 and TRBJ1-2 gives the full variable domain: DGGITQSPKYLFRKEGQNVTLSCEQNLNHDAMYWYRQDPGQGLRLIYYSQIVNDFQKGDIAEGYSVSREKKESFPLTVTSAQKNPTAFYLCASSPQGVIYGYTFGSGTRLTVV.

This clone has a handful of counts. The chain is built from TRBV4-3 and TRBJ1-2, with 10 bases identical to TRBD1. With 3 bases clipped from V and 6 bases from J, the junction kept 1 base outside the gene matches. The CDR3 sequence is 13 residues long. The germline V gene encodes CDR1 LGHNA and CDR2 YSLEER. Here the CDR3 DNA reads TGCGCCAGCAGCCACGGACAGGGGGATGGCTACACCTTC. Its translation is CASSHGQGDGYTF.